Reported below is one T cell receptor beta chain. These data come from a study of shared clonotypes between healthy human individuals. Germline lookup yields CDR1 MNHEY and CDR2 SVGAGI. The CDR3 spans 14 residues. V was cut by 5 bases and J by 0 bases, with 9 bases left in between. The run depth of the assay was deep. Replicate PCRs run on sorted subsets employed 150 to 250 ng DNA, approximately 30,000 T cell genomes. Here immunoSEQ multiplex PCR was the method, and the copy in TCRdb shows in-frame clones only, minus some. The sample lists about 2.4 million clones; over 85% were seen once. The sample taken for sequencing was naive CD4+ T cells from PBMCs. As to subset: CD45RA+ positively selected. The chain employs TRBV6-5 and TRBJ2-3; D is ambiguous. The receptor's source is a man between 18 and 35 years old in good health. Some clones in this sample may be carry-over from other donors' samples. Written as DNA, the CDR3 is TGTGCCAGCAGTCCACGACATAGCACAGATACGCAGTATTTT. This translates into CASSPRHSTDTQYF.